Listed here is a single T cell receptor (beta chain). Its antigen remains unidentified. These data belong to a study of blood T cell dynamics during melanoma immunotherapy. Study summary: First-line therapy was either pembrolizumab or nivolumab with ipilimumab for metastatic melanoma. Regarding the study as a whole: Unlike progressors, later disease-control patients had W3 repertoires gaining clonality or diversity.

Profiled with immunoSEQ multiplex PCR; TCRdb holds only in-frame clones, not every one. Of roughly 8,000 clones in the sample, about 85% are singletons; the top ten hold roughly 5.2%. Time point of the sample: week 3, after first cycle of checkpoint inhibitor. Response was assessed by RECIST 1.1 at 12 weeks, except a couple of rapid progressors. Prior systemic cancer therapy, immunosuppressant use and other active malignancies excluded patients. Germline V gene lookup returns CDR1 WNHNN and CDR2 SYGVQD (reference sequence). CDR3 length: 13 residues. V lost 4 bases, J lost 6 bases, and 13 bases lay in between.

This sample comprised blood, obtained from a patient treated with checkpoint blockade. The origin of this receptor is a human donor with melanoma. The rearrangement joins TRBV10-1 to TRBJ2-7; D perhaps matches TRBD1 (6 bases). Here the CDR3 reads CASSVGRGSEQYF. The CDR3 DNA follows: TGCGCCAGCAGTGTGGGCAGGGGATCCGAGCAGTACTTC.